Sequencing of this TCR beta chain was carried out in a study of beta chain features in type 1 diabetes. V was shortened by 1 base and J by 6 bases, with 7 bases between the two germline ends. CDR3 length: 13 amino acids. Per the germline V gene, CDR1 is LNHNV and CDR2 is YYDKDF (reference sequence). The study, taken as a whole, reports: It was among patients, rather than healthy donors, that naive, central memory and Treg TCRB repertoires appeared more similar. Highly expressing activated T cells could be over-counted with a cDNA template.

Concerning this clone: Its antigen is not identified.

The investigators reverse transcribed all of the isolated RNA, so they sequenced expressed TCRB transcripts. Sequencing was performed with immunoSEQ multiplex PCR; in TCRdb, only in-frame clones are kept and a portion is missing. This repertoire shows fewer than 500,000 clones, roughly 13% found once; its top ten account for roughly 0.04%. The chain has TRBV15 and TRBJ2-1, with unresolved D. Material: naive CD4+ T cells from blood. The TCR comes from a man aged 25-45 years in good health. The CDR3 sequence is CATSRADPNEQFF. For the CDR3, the DNA is TGTGCCACCAGCAGAGCCGATCCCAATGAGCAGTTCTTC.